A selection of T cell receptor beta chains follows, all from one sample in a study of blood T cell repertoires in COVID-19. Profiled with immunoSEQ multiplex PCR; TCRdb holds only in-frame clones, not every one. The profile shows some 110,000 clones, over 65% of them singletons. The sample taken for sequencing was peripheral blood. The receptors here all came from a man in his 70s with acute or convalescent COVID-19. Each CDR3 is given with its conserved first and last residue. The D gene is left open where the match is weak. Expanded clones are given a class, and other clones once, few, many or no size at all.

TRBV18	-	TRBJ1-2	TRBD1	CASSPAGTGGNYGYTF	TGTGCCAGCTCACCGGCCGGGACAGGGGGCAACTATGGCTACACCTTC
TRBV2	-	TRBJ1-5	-	CASSEQGSGNQPQHF	TGTGCCAGCAGTGAACAGGGATCGGGCAATCAGCCCCAGCATTTT
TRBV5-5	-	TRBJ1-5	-	CASSLEGRGNQPQHF	TGTGCCAGCAGCTTGGAAGGCAGGGGTAATCAGCCCCAGCATTTT
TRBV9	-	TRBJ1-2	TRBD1	CASSVAQGGDYGYTF	TGTGCCAGCAGCGTAGCTCAGGGGGGCGACTATGGCTACACCTTC
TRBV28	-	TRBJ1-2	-	CASSPTPGQPNYGYTF	TGTGCCAGCAGTCCTACCCCCGGACAGCCAAACTATGGCTACACCTTC
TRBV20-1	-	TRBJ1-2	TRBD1	CSASFRGRDYGYTF	TGCAGTGCTAGTTTCAGGGGGCGAGACTATGGCTACACCTTC
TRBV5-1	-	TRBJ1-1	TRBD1	CASRQGYDTEAFF	TGCGCCAGCAGACAGGGGTACGACACTGAAGCTTTCTTT
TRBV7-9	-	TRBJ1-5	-	CASSPQGFLQPQHF	TGTGCCAGCAGCCCACAGGGTTTTCTTCAGCCCCAGCATTTT
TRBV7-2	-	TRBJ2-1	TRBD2	CASSLGGGGLYNEQFF	TGTGCCAGCAGCTTAGGAGGCGGGGGGTTATACAATGAGCAGTTCTTC
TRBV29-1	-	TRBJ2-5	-	CSVASSYGGQETQYF	TGCAGCGTCGCGTCCTCCTACGGGGGCCAAGAGACCCAGTACTTC
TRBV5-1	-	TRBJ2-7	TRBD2	CASSLAGSGGLYEQYF	TGCGCCAGCAGCTTGGCTGGTAGCGGGGGACTCTACGAGCAGTACTTC
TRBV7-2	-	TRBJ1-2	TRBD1	CASSIQGYGYTF	TGTGCCAGCAGCATACAGGGGTATGGCTACACCTTC
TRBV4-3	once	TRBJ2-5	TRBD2	CASSRLTGGSETQYF	TGCGCCAGCAGCCGCTTGACGGGAGGTAGTGAGACCCAGTACTTC
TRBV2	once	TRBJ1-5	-	CASNRDYQPQHF	TGTGCCAGCAACAGGGATTATCAGCCCCAGCATTTT
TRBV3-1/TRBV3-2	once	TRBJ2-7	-	CASSPWLSSYEQYF	TGTGCCAGCAGCCCCTGGCTTTCCTCCTACGAGCAGTACTTC
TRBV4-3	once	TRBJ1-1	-	CASSQELQGYTEAFF	TGCGCCAGCAGCCAAGAACTTCAGGGTTACACTGAAGCTTTCTTT
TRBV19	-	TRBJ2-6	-	CASTQGSSGANVLTF	TGTGCCAGTACCCAGGGGAGCTCTGGGGCCAACGTCCTGACTTTC
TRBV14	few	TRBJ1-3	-	CASSQVSSGNTIYF	TGTGCCAGCAGCCAAGTGAGCTCTGGAAACACCATATATTTT
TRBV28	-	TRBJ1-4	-	CASRTSGANEKLFF	TGTGCCAGCAGGACCTCCGGGGCTAATGAAAAACTGTTTTTT
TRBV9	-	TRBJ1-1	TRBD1	CASSVWTGGTEAFF	TGTGCCAGCAGCGTATGGACAGGGGGCACTGAAGCTTTCTTT
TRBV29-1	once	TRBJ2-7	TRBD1	CSVVPGTGGIYEQYF	TGCAGCGTTGTACCCGGGACAGGGGGCATCTACGAGCAGTACTTC
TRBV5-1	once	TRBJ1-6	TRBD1	CASGPGQGNSPLHF	TGCGCCAGTGGGCCGGGACAGGGTAATTCACCCCTCCACTTT
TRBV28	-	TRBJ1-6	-	CASSFRGYSPLHF	TGTGCCAGCAGTTTCCGGGGGTACTCACCCCTCCACTTT
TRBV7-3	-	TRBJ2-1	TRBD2	CASSWGLRGDEQFF	TGTGCCAGCAGCTGGGGACTAAGGGGCGATGAGCAGTTCTTC
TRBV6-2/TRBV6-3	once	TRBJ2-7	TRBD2	CASSQLANSYEQYF	TGTGCCAGCAGCCAACTAGCGAACTCCTACGAGCAGTACTTC
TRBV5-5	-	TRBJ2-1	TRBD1	CASSHPRTGMGSYNEQFF	TGTGCCAGCAGCCATCCCAGGACAGGGATGGGATCCTACAATGAGCAGTTCTTC
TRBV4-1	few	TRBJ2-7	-	CASSQDPGWSSYEQYF	TGCGCCAGCAGCCAAGACCCAGGGTGGAGCTCCTACGAGCAGTACTTC
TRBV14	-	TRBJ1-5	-	CASSHTSDQPQHF	TGTGCCAGCAGCCACACTTCTGATCAGCCCCAGCATTTT
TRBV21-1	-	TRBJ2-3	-	CASSKVTADTQYF	TGTGCCAGCAGCAAAGTAACGGCAGATACGCAGTATTTT
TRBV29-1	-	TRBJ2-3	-	CSVRNPRVTGLDTQYF	TGCAGCGTTCGGAATCCCAGGGTCACAGGGCTAGATACGCAGTATTTT
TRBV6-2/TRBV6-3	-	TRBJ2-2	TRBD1	CASSQLSIGQGDTGELFF	TGTGCCAGCAGTCAGCTTAGCATCGGACAGGGGGACACCGGGGAGCTGTTTTTT
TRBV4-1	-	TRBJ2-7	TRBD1	CASSQRSSGTGGYEQYF	TGCGCCAGCAGCCAAAGATCATCCGGGACAGGGGGGTACGAGCAGTACTTC
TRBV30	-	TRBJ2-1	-	CAWSRYNEQFF	TGTGCCTGGTCTAGGTACAATGAGCAGTTCTTC
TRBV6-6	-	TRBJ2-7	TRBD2	CASRTGGADSYEQYF	TGTGCCAGCAGGACGGGGGGGGCCGACTCCTACGAGCAGTACTTC
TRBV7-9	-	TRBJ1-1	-	CASSLGAGAEAFF	TGTGCCAGCAGCTTAGGGGCGGGGGCCGAAGCTTTCTTT
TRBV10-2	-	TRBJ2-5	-	CASSIEETQYF	TGCGCCAGCAGTATCGAGGAGACCCAGTACTTC
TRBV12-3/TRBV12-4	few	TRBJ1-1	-	CASRASEGGEAFF	TGTGCCAGCAGGGCGAGTGAAGGGGGTGAAGCTTTCTTT
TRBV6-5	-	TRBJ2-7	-	CASTRNQGSSYEQYF	TGTGCCAGCACCCGAAACCAGGGGAGCTCCTACGAGCAGTACTTC
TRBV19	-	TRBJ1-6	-	CASSIRSDSPLHF	TGTGCCAGTAGTATTCGTTCGGATTCACCCCTCCACTTT
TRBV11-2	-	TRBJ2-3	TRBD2	CASSTLLAGATDTQYF	TGTGCCAGCAGCACCCTACTAGCGGGGGCCACAGATACGCAGTATTTT
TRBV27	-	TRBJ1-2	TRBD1	CASSRGTGVRGYTF	TGTGCCAGCAGCCGAGGGACAGGGGTACGAGGCTACACCTTC
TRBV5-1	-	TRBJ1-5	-	CASSLTPDSQPQHF	TGCGCCAGCAGCTTGACCCCCGACAGTCAGCCCCAGCATTTT
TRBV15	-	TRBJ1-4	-	CATSRETYEKLFF	TGTGCCACCAGCAGAGAGACTTATGAAAAACTGTTTTTT
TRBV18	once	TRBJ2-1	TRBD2	CASSPLGLADNEQFF	TGTGCCAGCTCACCATTAGGACTAGCTGACAATGAGCAGTTCTTC
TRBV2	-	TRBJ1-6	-	CASSLQNSPLHF	TGTGCCAGCAGTTTGCAGAATTCACCCCTCCACTTT